A single sample gave rise to the 5 T cell receptor beta chains below, sequenced in a study of OX40 agonist ivuxolimab in advanced cancers. Sequencing was performed with immunoSEQ multiplex PCR; in TCRdb, only in-frame clones are kept and a portion is missing. The sample consists of some 35,000 clones, about 80% of them appearing once. The sample consisted of CD4+ or CD8+ T cells sorted from blood, taken in a trial of the OX40 agonist ivuxolimab. These TCRs come from an adult with an advanced solid tumor such as melanoma, head and neck, liver or kidney cancer.

This clone has only a few counts. The chain recombines TRBV7-9 with TRBJ1-1; D remains ambiguous. This CDR3 contains 14 residues. In germline, CDR1 is SEHNR, CDR2 FQNEAQ (reference sequence). Trimming pared 5 bases from V and 2 bases from J, leaving 12 bases between. This CDR3 reads CASSHQTENTEAFF. CDR3 coding DNA: TGTGCCAGCAGCCACCAAACAGAAAACACTGAAGCTTTCTTT.

The rearrangement links TRBV21-1 to TRBJ2-2; the D segment call TRBD2 is taken from the table without a DNA check. TRBV21-1 is marked as a pseudogene. CDR3 size: 13 residues. This chain's CDR3 is CASSKRRAGELFF. The CDR3 DNA reads TGTGCCAGCAGCAAACGGAGGGCCGGGGAGCTGTTTTTT.

This chain's CDR3 is CASSPTGTSGGAGDTQYF. The DNA for the CDR3 is TGTGCCAGCAGCCCCACCGGGACTAGCGGGGGGGCCGGAGATACGCAGTATTTT. This chain connects TRBV11-2 to TRBJ2-3, with 16 bases fitting TRBD2. Germline V gene data show CDR1 as SGHAT and CDR2 as FQNNGV. Unmatched junction bases numbered 10, after V lost 5 bases and J lost 5 bases. This CDR3 has 18 amino acids.

The chain has TRBV5-1 and TRBJ1-1; possible D gene TRBD1, 6 bases. Germline lookup yields CDR1 SGHRS and CDR2 YFSETQ. The CDR3 runs 13 residues. V lost 4 bases to trimming and J lost 3 bases, with 10 bases between them. In DNA form, the CDR3 reads TGCGCCAGCAGCAGGGACACGCACACTGAAGCTTTCTTT. Translation gives CASSRDTHTEAFF.

The rearrangement joins TRBV6-6 to TRBJ2-6; the D call may be TRBD1 or TRBD2 (6 bases each). CDR3 length: 15 residues. Germline values: CDR1 MNHNY, CDR2 SVGAGI (reference sequence). V shed 6 bases and J shed 4 bases, with 13 bases lying between them. The CDR3 loop is CASSPRGAGANVLTF. In nucleotides, the CDR3 is TGTGCCAGCAGCCCTAGGGGGGCCGGGGCCAACGTCCTGACTTTC.